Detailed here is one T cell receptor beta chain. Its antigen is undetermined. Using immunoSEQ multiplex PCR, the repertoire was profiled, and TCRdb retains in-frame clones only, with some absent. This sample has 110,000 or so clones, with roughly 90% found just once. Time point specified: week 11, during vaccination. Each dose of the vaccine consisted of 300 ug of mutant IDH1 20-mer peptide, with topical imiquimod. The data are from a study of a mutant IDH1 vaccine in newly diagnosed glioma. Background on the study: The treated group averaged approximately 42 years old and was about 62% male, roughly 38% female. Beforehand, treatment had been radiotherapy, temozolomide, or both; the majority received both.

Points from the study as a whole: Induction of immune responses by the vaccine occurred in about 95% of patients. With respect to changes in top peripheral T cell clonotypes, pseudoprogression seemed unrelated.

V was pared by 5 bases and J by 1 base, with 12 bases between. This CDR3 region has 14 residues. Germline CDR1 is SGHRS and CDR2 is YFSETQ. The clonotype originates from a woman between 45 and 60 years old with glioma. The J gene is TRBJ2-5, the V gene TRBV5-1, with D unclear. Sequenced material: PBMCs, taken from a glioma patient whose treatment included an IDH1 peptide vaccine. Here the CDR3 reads CASRNGLGQETQYF. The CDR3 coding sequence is TGCGCCAGCAGAAATGGGTTGGGCCAAGAGACCCAGTACTTC.